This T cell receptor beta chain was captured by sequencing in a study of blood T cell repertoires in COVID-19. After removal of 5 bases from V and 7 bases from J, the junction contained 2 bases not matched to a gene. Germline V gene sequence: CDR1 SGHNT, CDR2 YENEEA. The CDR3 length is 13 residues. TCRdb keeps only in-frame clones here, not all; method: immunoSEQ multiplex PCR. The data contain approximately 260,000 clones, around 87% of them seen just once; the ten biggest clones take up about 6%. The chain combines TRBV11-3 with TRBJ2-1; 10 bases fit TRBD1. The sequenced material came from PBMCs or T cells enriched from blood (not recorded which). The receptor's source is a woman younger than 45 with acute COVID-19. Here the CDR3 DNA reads TGTGCCAGCAGCCCGGGACAGGGGAATGAGCAGTTCTTC. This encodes CASSPGQGNEQFF. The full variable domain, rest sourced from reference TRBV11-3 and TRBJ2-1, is EAGVVQSPRYKIIEKKQPVAFWCNPISGHNTLYWYLQNLGQGPELLIRYENEEAVDDSQLPKDRFSAERLKGVDSTLKIQPAELGDSAVYLCASSPGQGNEQFFGPGTRLTVL.